The entry below describes one T cell receptor (beta chain). The sample is drawn from a study of T cell responses to AZD1222 COVID-19 vaccine. Sequencing was performed with immunoSEQ multiplex PCR; in TCRdb, only in-frame clones are kept and a portion is missing. The data contain about 120,000 clones, just over 85% of them singletons. J lost 2 bases, V lost 1 base, and 5 bases had no gene match. The germline CDR1 and CDR2 sequences are GTSNPN and SVGIG (reference sequence). The CDR3 is 15 residues long. The sample in question was peripheral blood, obtained on day 0 of AZD1222 vaccination. V gene TRBV30 combines with J gene TRBJ1-2; 9 positions agree with TRBD1. This sequence originates from an adult in good health. The CDR3 is CAWSETGTGNYGYTF. The CDR3 bases are TGTGCCTGGAGTGAGACCGGGACAGGGAACTATGGCTACACCTTC.